This TCR beta chain was profiled in a study of beta chain features in type 1 diabetes. Overall study: Summed over all samples, the examined sorted cells came to under 110,000,000. Points from the study as a whole: In every one of the four CD4+ subsets, TCRB CDR3s were moderately but significantly shorter in Type 1 diabetes patients.

What was sequenced were expressed TCRB transcripts, since all of the isolated RNA had been reverse transcribed. Only in-frame clones appear in the TCRdb table, and some are missing; sequencing was by immunoSEQ multiplex PCR. The sample shows about 29,000 clones, approximately 51% of them seen only once. For this clone: Its antigen is unidentified.

The CDR3 is made up of 13 amino acids. The V and J ends lost 2 bases and 10 bases respectively, with 12 bases between them. Germline CDR1 SGHTA, CDR2 FQGTGA. Sequenced input: Tregs from blood. The source of this sequence is a woman aged 18-29 years with type 1 diabetes. This sequence joins TRBV7-3 and TRBJ2-1; TRBD1 might be the D (5 bases). DNA of the CDR3: TGTGCCAGCAGCTTAGGGGCCAGAGAAGAGCAGTTCTTC. It is translated as CASSLGAREEQFF.